These 21 T cell receptor beta chains originate from one sample sequenced in a study of vaccination effects on CD4 cells after COVID-19. Antigen specificity for these receptors is unknown. The data were produced by immunoSEQ multiplex PCR, yet TCRdb's version contains in-frame clones alone and is incomplete. The sample records tens of thousands of clones, roughly 80% being singletons. Cells that had been cultured for nine to eleven days were the source of isolated CD4+ T cells. Two-dose vaccination with either BNT162b2 or mRNA-1273 was given to the participants. Here the sequenced sample was CD4+ T cells from PBMCs cultured without peptide, taken after COVID-19 vaccination. These TCRs come from a human donor who received a COVID-19 vaccine.

The genes are TRBV11-1 and TRBJ1-4; D remains ambiguous. V lost 2 bases and J 7 bases, leaving 11 bases between the germline ends. This CDR3 is built from 14 residues. Germline-derived CDR1 and CDR2 are SGHAT and FQDESV (reference sequence). The CDR3 region is CASSLSWAGEKLFF. The CDR3 nucleotides are TGTGCCAGCAGCTTATCATGGGCGGGTGAAAAACTGTTTTTT.

The chain employs TRBV28 and TRBJ2-2; 8 bases align to TRBD2. CDR3 size: 17 residues. In germline, CDR1 is MDHEN, CDR2 SYDVKM. After removal of 4 bases from V and 0 bases from J, the junction contained 7 bases not matched to a gene. The chain's CDR3 is CASSSWVLAANTGELFF. The CDR3, as DNA: TGTGCCAGCAGTTCCTGGGTACTAGCGGCGAACACCGGGGAGCTGTTTTTT.

J is TRBJ2-1 and V is TRBV7-2; TRBD2 matches 12 bases. Looked up from germline, CDR1 is SGHTA and CDR2 is FQGNSA. The CDR3 spans 17 residues. V lost 6 bases to trimming and J lost 5 bases; unmatched junction nucleotides: 11. DNA of the CDR3: TGTGCCAGCAGACCTAGCGGGGGGGCCTGGGGACACAATGAGCAGTTCTTC. Protein sequence: CASRPSGGAWGHNEQFF.

J is TRBJ2-2 and V is TRBV7-3; D is unclear. Germline CDR1 SGHTA, CDR2 FQGTGA. V dropped 4 bases and J dropped 2 bases, with 5 bases sitting between them. The CDR3 loop spans 13 amino acids. The DNA for the CDR3 is TGTGCCAGCAGCTCCCCAAACACCGGGGAGCTGTTTTTT. Translated: CASSSPNTGELFF.

This chain connects TRBV10-3 to TRBJ1-1; TRBD1 matches at 9 bases. Trimming at V came to 9 bases and at J to 11 bases, leaving 13 bases not matched to a gene. This CDR3 is built from 13 residues. Germline V gene data show CDR1 as ENHRY and CDR2 as SYGVKD. Here the CDR3 DNA reads TGTGCCATATCCCTCGGGACAGGGTATTCGGCTTTCTTT. Translating gives CAISLGTGYSAFF.

Only a few counts were recorded for this clone. The chain employs TRBV7-2 and TRBJ1-1; a possible D gene is TRBD1 (5 bases). The germline V gene has CDR1 SGHTA and CDR2 FQGNSA. V lost 1 base to trimming and J lost 0 bases, with 9 bases between them. This CDR3 is 15 amino acids long. CDR3: CASSLVDSLNTEAFF. The CDR3 nucleotides are TGTGCCAGCAGCTTAGTAGACAGCCTGAACACTGAAGCTTTCTTT.

V and J are TRBV5-5 and TRBJ2-1; 9 nucleotides line up with TRBD1. Germline V gives CDR1 SGHKS, CDR2 YYEKEE (reference sequence). J lost 1 base, V lost 2 bases, and 1 base had no gene match. The CDR3 runs to 15 residues. The CDR3 here is CASSLQGASYNEQFF. CDR3 in DNA: TGTGCCAGCAGCTTACAGGGGGCTTCCTACAATGAGCAGTTCTTC.

The rearrangement joins TRBV2 to TRBJ1-5; weak D call: TRBD1 (6 bases). Trimming removed 7 bases from V and 6 bases from J, with 16 bases in between. This CDR3 contains 14 residues. From germline, CDR1 is SNHLY and CDR2 FYNNEI. The CDR3, as DNA: TGTGCCAGCAATGGGGGCAGCGGTAGTCAGCCCCAGCATTTT. Amino acids: CASNGGSGSQPQHF. The variable domain in full, with the rest retrieved from reference TRBV2 and TRBJ1-5, is EPEVTQTPSHQVTQMGQEVILRCVPISNHLYFYWYRQILGQKVEFLVSFYNNEISEKSEIFDDQFSVERPDGSNFTLKIRSTKLEDSAMYFCASNGGSGSQPQHFGDGTRLSIL.

V usage is TRBV6-4 and J usage is TRBJ2-7; no reliable D call. V lost 11 bases and J lost 6, with 8 bases in between. CDR3 length: 9 residues. CDR1 and CDR2 from the germline V gene are MRHNA and SNTAGT. The CDR3 DNA reads as TGTGCCGGGTATATCGAGCAGTACGTC. Protein product: CAGYIEQYV.

V is TRBV9 and J is TRBJ1-1, with 8 bases identical to TRBD1. V shed 3 bases and J 0 bases; nucleotides not matched to a gene: 10. This CDR3 is built from 17 residues. CDR1 is SGDLS and CDR2 is YYNGEE in the germline V gene. DNA of the CDR3: TGTGCCAGCAGCGCCGGACAGGGCCCTAGTTTGAACACTGAAGCTTTCTTT. Its protein is CASSAGQGPSLNTEAFF.

The V and J genes are TRBV5-1 and TRBJ2-2; D is ambiguous. CDR1 and CDR2 (germline): SGHRS, YFSETQ. The CDR3 consists of 13 residues. Trimming removed 4 bases at V and 6 bases at J, with 10 bases between. CDR3 in amino acids: CASSPGISGELFF. The CDR3 nucleotides are TGCGCCAGCAGCCCGGGTATATCCGGGGAGCTGTTTTTT.

This clone has a handful of counts. This sequence joins TRBV28 and TRBJ1-6; a possible D gene is TRBD1 (6 bases). CDR1 is MDHEN and CDR2 is SYDVKM in the germline V gene. The V end was cut by 4 bases, the J end by 7 bases, with 14 bases between. The CDR3 is 15 amino acids. The CDR3 DNA sequence: TGTGCCAGCAGTTCCGGGACACGCGGGAATTCACCCCTCCACTTT. Translated, it gives CASSSGTRGNSPLHF. Filled out from reference TRBV28 and TRBJ1-6, the complete variable domain reads DVKVTQSSRYLVKRTGEKVFLECVQDMDHENMFWYRQDPGLGLRLIYFSYDVKMKEKGDIPEGYSVSREKKERFSLILESASTNQTSMYLCASSSGTRGNSPLHFGNGTRLTVT.

The chain employs TRBV5-1 and TRBJ1-1; D gene uncertain. CDR1 SGHRS and CDR2 YFSETQ come from the germline V gene. CDR3 length equals 16 residues. The ends were cut back, 0 bases at V and 0 bases at J, with 12 bases in the middle. This chain's CDR3 is CASSLEAEVMNTEAFF. CDR3 nucleotides: TGCGCCAGCAGCTTGGAGGCAGAAGTAATGAACACTGAAGCTTTCTTT.

The chain joins TRBV10-2 to TRBJ2-1, with TRBD1 matching 11 bases. J lost 7 bases, V lost 9 bases, and 8 bases had no gene match. Germline CDR1 and CDR2: WSHSY and SAAADI. The CDR3 contains 14 residues. The DNA of the CDR3 is TGCGCCAGTCCGGGGGGACAGGGGGAAAATGAGCAGTTCTTC. Protein product: CASPGGQGENEQFF.

V usage is TRBV6-5 and J usage is TRBJ2-3, with D perhaps assigned TRBD1 or TRBD2 (5 bases each). Germline assignment: CDR1 MNHEY and CDR2 SVGAGI. Trimming cost V 2 bases and J 1 base, with 10 bases left between them. The CDR3 totals 15 residues. The CDR3 loop is CASSYSQGGTDTQYF. The CDR3 bases are TGTGCCAGCAGTTACAGCCAGGGAGGCACAGATACGCAGTATTTT.

The rearrangement joins TRBV6-2 or TRBV6-3 to TRBJ1-5; 9 bases agree with TRBD1. Germline assignment: CDR1 MNHEY and CDR2 SVGEGT. V shed 0 bases and J 6 bases; nucleotides not matched to a gene: 6. The length of the CDR3 is 16 residues. CDR3 sequence reads: CASSYSGRTGVQPQHF. The CDR3 bases are TGTGCCAGCAGTTACTCGGGGAGGACAGGGGTTCAGCCCCAGCATTTT.

The chain is built from TRBV7-9 and TRBJ2-3, with D possibly matching TRBD2 (6 bases). Germline CDR1 and CDR2: SEHNR and FQNEAQ (reference sequence). Trimming removed 7 bases at V and 0 bases at J, with 14 bases between. The CDR3 has 15 residues. CDR3 in DNA: TGTGCCAGCATGCTAGCGAGCACTAGCACAGATACGCAGTATTTT. This gives the protein CASMLASTSTDTQYF.

The rearrangement links TRBV18 to TRBJ2-2, with a possible D match to TRBD1 (5 bases). Germline CDR1 and CDR2: KGHSH and LQKENI. V was clipped by 3 bases and J by 3 bases, with 8 bases between them. The CDR3 totals 14 residues. The CDR3 nucleotides read TGTGCCAGCTCACCGTTACAGGACACCGGGGAGCTGTTTTTT. Translated: CASSPLQDTGELFF.

This clone came up a few times. The V call is TRBV10-1, the J call TRBJ2-3; a possible D gene is TRBD1 (6 bases). There are 14 residues in the CDR3. CDR1 is WNHNN, CDR2 SYGVQD, per germline (reference sequence). V lost 4 bases and J lost 2, with 10 bases in between. CDR3 protein: CASSVGAHTDTQYF. DNA of the CDR3: TGCGCCAGCAGTGTGGGGGCGCACACAGATACGCAGTATTTT.

The chain couples TRBV10-1 to TRBJ2-5, with D hard to call. V lost 0 bases, J lost 5 bases, and 4 bases lay in between. This CDR3 is built from 12 residues. Germline V gives CDR1 WNHNN, CDR2 SYGVQD (reference sequence). The CDR3 bases are TGCGCCAGCAGTGAGTCGAGGGAGACCCAGTACTTC. Translation gives CASSESRETQYF.

V and J are TRBV21-1 and TRBJ2-1. TRBV21-1 represents a pseudogene. The CDR3 has 14 amino acids. The DNA of the CDR3 is TGTGCCCCATCCCTTACCCGCCCCTACAATGAGCAGTTCTTC. Its translation is CAPSLTRPYNEQFF.